A single sample gave rise to the 32 T cell receptor beta chains below, sequenced in a study of Graves' ophthalmopathy and Graves' hyperthyroidism. As the template, RNA transcripts were used to amplify TCR beta CDR3 regions. First-round RT-PCR with HTBI primers preceded a second-round multiplex PCR. In TCRdb, the multiplex PCR reads were re-called with MiXCR into one record per CDR3 protein. The sample consists of 52,000 or so distinct CDR3 sequences, about half of them appearing once. The sequencing sample was made of peripheral blood. Every receptor here comes from an adult woman with Graves' ophthalmopathy.

This clonotype was counted many times. The chain combines TRBV4-3 with TRBJ1-4, with a tentative D call TRBD1 (5 bases). Germline V gene lookup returns CDR1 LGHNA and CDR2 YSLEER. Trimming removed 1 base at V and 4 bases at J, with 13 bases between. The CDR3 covers 16 residues. CDR3 nucleotides: TGCGCCAGCAGCCAAGGGGGCGGACGGTTTAATGAAAAACTGTTTTTT. Translated: CASSQGGGRFNEKLFF.

J is TRBJ1-2 and V is TRBV20-1; possible D gene TRBD1, 6 bases. V lost 6 bases and J 4 bases, leaving 15 bases between the germline ends. CDR3 size: 13 residues. The germline CDR1 and CDR2 sequences are DFQATT and SNEGSKA (reference sequence). This CDR3 reads CSARRDTAYGYTF. The CDR3 coding sequence is TGCAGTGCCCGCCGGGACACGGCCTATGGCTACACCTTC.

In DNA, the CDR3 is TGTGCCAGCAGTGCCGGGACTAGCGGGTACACCTTC. As protein: CASSAGTSGYTF. The chain uses TRBV6-4 and TRBJ1-2, with a possible D match to TRBD1 (5 bases). This CDR3 region has 12 residues. The V gene's germline CDR1 is MRHNA and CDR2 SNTAGT. Trimming cost V 4 bases and J 11 bases, with 14 bases left between them.

In its sample, this clonotype was seen many times. The rearrangement links TRBV19 to TRBJ2-3, with D tentatively TRBD1 (6 bases). The CDR3 is 14 residues long. The germline CDR1 and CDR2 sequences are LNHDA and SQIVND (reference sequence). V was pared by 10 bases and J by 0 bases, with 14 bases between. The CDR3 nucleotides read TGTGCCACTCGACAGGCCCCTAGCACAGATACGCAGTATTTT. Its translation is CATRQAPSTDTQYF.

This clonotype was picked up many times. The rearrangement links TRBV5-1 to TRBJ1-3; tentative D call: TRBD1 (5 bases). The V end lost 3 bases, the J end lost 4 bases, and 17 bases lay between the germline ends. Germline CDR1 reads SGHRS; CDR2 reads YFSETQ. The CDR3 is 16 residues long. The CDR3 nucleotides read TGCGCCAGCAGCTCGAGGGGAATAGCGGCCGGAAACACCATATATTTT. This encodes CASSSRGIAAGNTIYF.

Ten or more counts support this clonotype. This chain joins TRBV6-2 or TRBV6-3 and TRBJ2-7, with TRBD1 matching over 10 bases. The germline V gene encodes CDR1 MNHEY and CDR2 SVGEGT. The CDR3 consists of 16 residues. Trimming cost V 0 bases and J 5 bases; bases outside gene matches: 7. CDR3: CASSYSRGTGAHEQYF. The CDR3 region has the DNA TGTGCCAGCAGTTACTCGAGGGGGACAGGGGCCCACGAGCAGTACTTC.

This clonotype showed up many times. This chain connects TRBV6-2 or TRBV6-3 to TRBJ2-3, with D perhaps matching TRBD2 (6 bases). V was trimmed by 2 bases and J by 0 bases, leaving 6 bases between them. Germline lookup yields CDR1 MNHEY and CDR2 SVGEGT. The CDR3 contains 14 residues. Here the CDR3 DNA reads TGTGCCAGCAGTTACAGCGGGAGCACAGATACGCAGTATTTT. Translated: CASSYSGSTDTQYF.

In its sample, this clonotype is medium-sized (0.01 to 0.1%). The V and J genes are TRBV10-3 and TRBJ2-7; 7 bases align to TRBD1. Germline values: CDR1 ENHRY, CDR2 SYGVKD. Trimming cost V 2 bases and J 0 bases; bases outside gene matches: 7. The CDR3 is made up of 16 amino acids. CDR3 DNA sequence: TGTGCCATCAGTGAGCCAGGACAGGTGTCCTCCTACGAGCAGTACTTC. Translation gives CAISEPGQVSSYEQYF.

In the case of this clonotype: One end of the junction is discordant with germline, which a read error may explain. The chain has TRBV30 and TRBJ2-1, with D unclear. The CDR3 contains 13 residues. Germline V lookup: CDR1 GTSNPN, CDR2 SVGIG (reference sequence). DNA of the CDR3: TGTGCCTGGAGTAAGTACGGCGACAATGGGCAGTTCTTC. This translates into CAWSKYGDNGQFF.

Remarks on this clonotype: One end of the junction is discordant with germline, which a read error may explain. This chain connects TRBV7-7 to TRBJ2-5, with 7 bases fitting TRBD1. CDR1 is SSHAT, CDR2 FNYEAQ, per germline (reference sequence). The CDR3 covers 15 residues. CDR3 nucleotides: TGTGCTAGCAGCGCCGGGTTCGGGACAGTCGAGACCCAGTACTTC. This codes for CASSAGFGTVETQYF.

This clonotype has a count of ten or more. The CDR3 spells CASSLGPSDSEQFF. CDR3 coding DNA: TGTGCCAGCAGCTTAGGCCCTAGCGATAGCGAGCAGTTCTTC. V and J are TRBV11-3 and TRBJ2-1, with D tentatively TRBD2 (6 bases). CDR1 is SGHNT and CDR2 is YENEEA in the germline V gene. The CDR3 loop spans 14 amino acids. The V end was cut by 1 base, the J end by 10 bases, with 14 bases between.

A note on this clonotype: The junction differs from germline at one of its ends, possibly a read error. This chain uses TRBV7-9 with TRBJ2-5, with 8 bases aligning to TRBD2. The CDR3 covers 20 residues. Germline CDR1 SEHNR, CDR2 FQNEAQ (reference sequence). CDR3 sequence: CANSLGTLGGIAGIQETQYF. The CDR3 DNA reads as TGTGCCAACAGCTTAGGAACGCTGGGTGGAATAGCGGGAATCCAAGAGACCCAGTACTTC.

The chain links TRBV7-2 to TRBJ1-5; D is uncertain. CDR1 and CDR2 (germline): SGHTA, FQGNSA. V lost 1 base and J 6 bases, leaving 7 bases between the germline ends. The CDR3 has 13 amino acids. The CDR3: CASSLDRVQPQHF. CDR3 coding DNA: TGTGCCAGCAGCTTAGATCGGGTTCAGCCCCAGCATTTT.

This chain connects TRBV19 to TRBJ2-3; TRBD1 is a possible D gene (5 bases). CDR3 length: 15 amino acids. Trimming took 1 base from V and 6 from J, leaving 14 bases between them. From germline, CDR1 is LNHDA and CDR2 SQIVND (reference sequence). CDR3 DNA sequence: TGTGCCAGTAGTATAGCCAGGAAAGGGGTGGATACGCAGTATTTT. Translating it yields CASSIARKGVDTQYF.

This clonotype was seen a few times. This chain links TRBV5-4 with TRBJ1-4; D unresolved. Germline loops: CDR1 SGHNT, CDR2 YYREEE (reference sequence). The CDR3 runs to 14 residues. V dropped 0 bases and J dropped 0 bases, with 3 bases sitting between them. As DNA, the CDR3 is TGTGCCAGCAGCTTGGGGTCAACTAATGAAAAACTGTTTTTT. Translating it yields CASSLGSTNEKLFF.

Regarding this clonotype: Relative to the germline gene, one junction end is altered; a read error may explain this. The chain recombines TRBV15 with TRBJ2-7, with D hard to call. The length of the CDR3 is 13 residues. CDR1 is LNHNV, CDR2 YYDKDF, per germline (reference sequence). The CDR3 bases are TGTGCCACCAGCAGGGCTCTAGAGCGCGAGCAGCATTTC. Protein product: CATSRALEREQHF.

About this clonotype itself: One junction end disagrees with the germline gene, perhaps due to a read error. This chain joins TRBV6-4 and TRBJ1-1; D is ambiguous. There are 12 residues in the CDR3. Looked up from germline, CDR1 is MRHNA and CDR2 is SNTAGT. Here the CDR3 reads CASSAPNSEAFF. For the CDR3, the DNA is TGTGCCAGCAGTGCCCCGAACTCTGAAGCTTTCTTT.

This chain links TRBV5-1 with TRBJ1-2; D is undetermined. The V end lost 6 bases, the J end lost 7 bases, and 22 bases lay between the germline ends. Germline V gives CDR1 SGHRS, CDR2 YFSETQ. The CDR3 loop spans 15 amino acids. The CDR3 region has the DNA TGCGCCAGCAACGTGGCCCCCACCATAGATGGTGGCTACACCTTC. Translation: CASNVAPTIDGGYTF.

V and J are TRBV7-9 and TRBJ2-1; D unresolved. The germline V gene has CDR1 SEHNR and CDR2 FQNEAQ (reference sequence). This CDR3 region has 12 residues. V was pared by 5 bases and J by 15 bases, with 17 bases between. CDR3 region: CASSLGPEALFF. The CDR3 region has the DNA TGTGCCAGCAGCCTTGGACCCGAGGCGCTGTTCTTC.

This clonotype appeared a single time. The J gene is TRBJ2-7, the V gene TRBV29-1; tentative D call: TRBD2 (5 bases). V lost 3 bases and J lost 0, with 9 bases in between. Germline values: CDR1 SQVTM, CDR2 ANQGSEA. The CDR3 runs 13 residues. The chain's CDR3 is CSVEPAASYEQYF. CDR3 in DNA: TGCAGCGTTGAGCCAGCGGCCTCCTACGAGCAGTACTTC.

About this clonotype itself: A read error may be the cause here, since a much bigger clone is one base away. The chain uses TRBV3-1 and TRBJ2-4; a possible D gene is TRBD1 (6 bases). V lost 4 bases, J lost 6 bases, and 10 bases lay in between. This CDR3 region has 13 residues. Germline V gene sequence: CDR1 LGHDT, CDR2 YNNKEL (reference sequence). The CDR3 is CASSRAGVNIQYF. CDR3 coding DNA: TGTGCCAGCAGCCGAGCAGGGGTAAACATTCAGTACTTC.

V and J are TRBV20-1 and TRBJ2-1; D is perhaps TRBD2 (5 bases). Germline assignment: CDR1 DFQATT and CDR2 SNEGSKA (reference sequence). V lost 6 bases and J 4 bases, leaving 19 bases between the germline ends. CDR3 size: 15 residues. The CDR3 DNA follows: TGCAGTGCCTATACATTTAAAGCGGAATACAATGAGCAGTTCTTC. Translating it yields CSAYTFKAEYNEQFF.

This clonotype was seen many times. The V call is TRBV9, the J call TRBJ2-4, with a tentative D call TRBD2 (6 bases). This CDR3 contains 16 residues. V was clipped by 4 bases and J by 1 base, with 15 bases between them. The germline gives CDR1 SGDLS, CDR2 YYNGEE. CDR3 sequence: CASSPGLSKAKNIQYF. The CDR3 bases are TGTGCCAGCAGCCCGGGACTCAGCAAGGCCAAAAACATTCAGTACTTC.

J is TRBJ1-1 and V is TRBV7-2; D is ambiguous. CDR3 length equals 13 residues. The germline V gene encodes CDR1 SGHTA and CDR2 FQGNSA. Trimming left V 5 bases short and J 5 bases short, with 12 bases between. DNA for the CDR3: TGTACCAGCAGCCCACGGGCACAAACTGAAGCTTTCTTT. Its protein is CTSSPRAQTEAFF.

This clonotype was seen just once. V gene TRBV7-2 combines with J gene TRBJ2-7; 10 bases fit TRBD2. V was pared by 1 base and J by 9 bases, with 6 bases of the junction left unmatched. Germline assignment: CDR1 SGHTA and CDR2 FQGNSA. The CDR3 is 14 amino acids. The CDR3 is CASSLDPSGRGQYF. DNA for the CDR3: TGTGCCAGCAGCTTAGATCCTAGCGGGAGAGGGCAGTACTTC.

The V gene is TRBV2, the J gene TRBJ1-6, with TRBD1 matching over 7 bases. The CDR3 spans 13 residues. With 8 bases clipped from V and 5 bases from J, the junction kept 3 bases outside the gene matches. Germline V gene lookup returns CDR1 SNHLY and CDR2 FYNNEI. The CDR3 loop reads CASHRGNNSPLHF. CDR3 nucleotides: TGTGCCAGCCACAGGGGTAATAATTCACCCCTCCACTTT.

Points on this clonotype: The CDR3 does not close with the conserved phenylalanine or tryptophan, likely indicating a read error. V gene TRBV20-1 combines with J gene TRBJ2-7; 12 positions agree with TRBD2. With 3 bases clipped from V and 5 bases from J, the junction kept 11 bases outside the gene matches. This CDR3 contains 16 residues. Germline V lookup: CDR1 DFQATT, CDR2 SNEGSKA (reference sequence). This CDR3 reads CSARILAGGPGDEQYS. The CDR3 DNA is TGCAGTGCTAGGATCCTAGCGGGAGGGCCGGGGGACGAGCAGTACTCC.

This clonotype was observed once. This rearrangement joins TRBV14 to TRBJ2-1; possibly TRBD1 for D (6 bases). CDR1 and CDR2 (germline): SGHDN, FVKESK. CDR3 size: 14 residues. V shed 2 bases and J shed 2 bases, with 7 bases lying between them. The CDR3 loop reads CASSQNRAYNEQFF. The CDR3 bases are TGTGCCAGCAGCCAAAACAGGGCCTACAATGAGCAGTTCTTC.

This clonotype was detected a few times. This chain connects TRBV27 to TRBJ2-2, with D uncertain. This CDR3 contains 12 residues. V was pared by 3 bases and J by 6 bases, with 5 bases between. In germline, CDR1 is MNHEY, CDR2 SMNVEV (reference sequence). CDR3 nucleotides: TGTGCCAGCAGTTTCTTAGCCGGGGAGCTGTTTTTT. Its protein is CASSFLAGELFF.

This clonotype was seen only a few times. This sequence joins TRBV27 and TRBJ2-7; D is ambiguous. The ends were cut back, 6 bases at V and 2 bases at J, with 23 bases in the middle. This CDR3 has 17 amino acids. Germline CDR1 MNHEY, CDR2 SMNVEV (reference sequence). The CDR3 sequence: CASRNLGANPTTYEQYF. CDR3 sequence (DNA): TGTGCCAGCAGAAACCTGGGTGCGAATCCAACTACCTACGAGCAGTACTTC.

The chain links TRBV15 to TRBJ2-7, with TRBD1 identical over 8 bases. The CDR3 is 12 amino acids. V lost 5 bases to trimming and J lost 5 bases; unmatched junction nucleotides: 2. Germline V gene data show CDR1 as LNHNV and CDR2 as YYDKDF (reference sequence). The CDR3 loop is CATSQTGDEQYF. The DNA for the CDR3 is TGTGCCACCAGCCAGACAGGGGACGAGCAGTACTTC.

This clonotype was recorded many times. A much larger clone differs from this one at a single base, so this may be a read error. The rearrangement links TRBV7-3 to TRBJ1-4; D is uncertain. The CDR3 length is 12 residues. Trimming took 4 bases from V and 11 from J, leaving 11 bases between them. The germline CDR1 and CDR2 sequences are SGHTA and FQGTGA. CDR3 sequence: CASSSLSGKLFF. The CDR3 DNA reads as TGTGCCAGCAGCTCCCTGTCCGGGAAACTGTTTTTT.